Each of the 18 T cell receptor beta chains below was sequenced from the same sample in a study of graft-versus-host responses after intestinal transplantation. Plating of about 200,000 CFSE-labeled responder cells was done together with about 200,000 irradiated, violet-dye-labeled stimulator cells. Repertoires were generated with immunoSEQ multiplex PCR, while TCRdb's copy carries only in-frame clones and drops some. The data show around 21,000 clones, about a third seen once. The starting material was alloreactive CD8+ T cells from a mixed lymphocyte reaction culture, obtained before intestinal transplant. This sample's subset: CFSE-low proliferating T cells sorted from approximately 6-day pre-transplant mixed lymphocyte reaction (GvH or HvG direction). These receptors all stem from a human patient who received an intestinal transplant.

This clone has just a few counts. The rearrangement joins TRBV6-5 to TRBJ1-5; a possible D gene is TRBD1 (6 bases). Per the germline V gene, CDR1 is MNHEY and CDR2 is SVGAGI. This CDR3 region has 14 residues. Trimming shortened V by 5 bases and J by 1 base, and 9 bases separated the two germline ends. The CDR3 spells CASSDDRSNQPQHF. DNA of the CDR3: TGTGCCAGCAGTGATGACAGGAGCAATCAGCCCCAGCATTTT.

The chain uses TRBV4-2 and TRBJ2-5; D is uncertain. CDR3 length: 13 amino acids. Germline V CDR1 and CDR2: LGHNA, YNFKEQ. V lost 2 bases to trimming and J lost 5 bases, with 9 bases between them. The CDR3 loop reads CASSQTVGETQYF. Here the CDR3 DNA reads TGTGCCAGCAGCCAAACCGTCGGGGAGACCCAGTACTTC.

The V gene is TRBV9, the J gene TRBJ2-3; 14 nucleotides agree with TRBD2. V lost 3 bases to trimming and J lost 2 bases; unmatched junction nucleotides: 23. The CDR3 is 23 residues long. CDR1 SGDLS and CDR2 YYNGEE come from the germline V gene. This chain's CDR3 is CASSDGTGAAATSGRAPTDTQYF. For the CDR3, the DNA is TGTGCCAGCAGCGACGGGACAGGGGCTGCCGCGACTAGCGGGAGGGCCCCCACAGATACGCAGTATTTT.

This clone is termed medium-sized. The chain has TRBV5-1 and TRBJ2-1; no definite D call. Germline CDR1 SGHRS, CDR2 YFSETQ. The CDR3 extends over 11 amino acids. Deletions cut 2 bases from V and 4 bases from J, with 1 base between. The CDR3 sequence: CASSLYNEQFF. The DNA of the CDR3 is TGCGCCAGCAGCTTATACAATGAGCAGTTCTTC.

Ten or more counts support this clone. In DNA form, the CDR3 reads TGTGCCAGCAGCTTATATGTGGCGGGGGGGAACACCGGGGAGCTGTTTTTT. Protein product: CASSLYVAGGNTGELFF. The genes are TRBV7-6 and TRBJ2-2; TRBD2 matches 8 bases. Germline V gene sequence: CDR1 SGHVS, CDR2 FNYEAQ. J gave up 1 base and V 2 bases, and 6 bases lay outside the gene matches. This CDR3 spans 17 amino acids.

The rearrangement joins TRBV7-9 to TRBJ2-3; 7 bases agree with TRBD2. The CDR3 length is 15 residues. The V segment lost 5 bases and the J segment 6 bases; nucleotides outside the gene matches: 11. The germline V gene encodes CDR1 SEHNR and CDR2 FQNEAQ (reference sequence). The CDR3, as DNA: TGTGCCAGCAGCAGTGTGGGCGGGAGTGGGGATACGCAGTATTTT. The encoded protein is CASSSVGGSGDTQYF.

The table lists this clone with a few counts. J is TRBJ1-3 and V is TRBV5-4; 8 nucleotides line up with TRBD1. In germline, CDR1 is SGHNT, CDR2 YYREEE (reference sequence). The CDR3 extends over 12 amino acids. The ends lost 4 bases at V and 15 bases at J; junction bases unmatched: 9. Here the CDR3 DNA reads TGTGCCAGCAGCCTGCCCGGGGACAGGCCATATTTT. Encoded protein: CASSLPGDRPYF.

This clone has just a few counts. The CDR3 sequence is CASSQQAGRLSDTQYF. The CDR3 bases are TGTGCCAGCAGCCAGCAAGCGGGGAGGCTATCAGATACGCAGTATTTT. The rearrangement uses TRBV5-5 and TRBJ2-3; 7 nucleotides line up with TRBD2. This CDR3 spans 16 amino acids. Germline values: CDR1 SGHKS, CDR2 YYEKEE (reference sequence). The V and J ends lost 4 bases and 4 bases, in that order; junction bases with no gene match: 12.

There are a few counts of this clone. V and J are TRBV11-2 and TRBJ2-1; 8 bases map to TRBD2. This CDR3 has 16 amino acids. Germline lookup yields CDR1 SGHAT and CDR2 FQNNGV. After removal of 1 base from V and 8 bases from J, the junction contained 10 bases not matched to a gene. CDR3 nucleotides: TGTGCCAGCAGCTTAGTCCCAGCGGGAGCGTTCGATGAGCAGTTCTTC. Its translation: CASSLVPAGAFDEQFF.

A few counts support this clone. The CDR3 region has the DNA TGTGCCAGCAGCTTAGGGTATCTGGACGGACCTAATGAAAAACTGTTTTTT. It translates to CASSLGYLDGPNEKLFF. V and J are TRBV11-1 and TRBJ1-4; D gene unclear. Germline CDR1 is SGHAT and CDR2 is FQDESV (reference sequence). Trimming removed 1 base from V and 3 bases from J, with 15 bases in between. This CDR3 spans 17 amino acids.

This sequence joins TRBV13 and TRBJ2-3; 9 nucleotides align to TRBD2. The germline V gene has CDR1 PRHDT and CDR2 FYEKMQ (reference sequence). The V and J ends lost 0 bases and 2 bases, in that order; junction bases with no gene match: 6. This CDR3 is built from 17 residues. The CDR3 sequence: CASSLGGLAGNTDTQYF. As DNA, the CDR3 is TGTGCCAGCAGCTTAGGCGGGCTAGCGGGGAACACAGATACGCAGTATTTT.

V is TRBV4-3 and J is TRBJ2-1; D is unclear. The CDR3 spans 14 residues. Germline V gene data show CDR1 as LGHNA and CDR2 as YSLEER. V was clipped by 1 base and J by 5 bases, with 9 bases between them. Written as DNA, the CDR3 is TGCGCCAGCAGCCAAGTGAACGACCACAATGAGCAGTTCTTC. As protein: CASSQVNDHNEQFF.

V usage is TRBV13 and J usage is TRBJ2-1, with 8 positions matching TRBD1. The V segment lost 0 bases and the J segment 3 bases; nucleotides outside the gene matches: 4. Germline values: CDR1 PRHDT, CDR2 FYEKMQ (reference sequence). The length of the CDR3 is 16 residues. The CDR3 nucleotides are TGTGCCAGCAGCTTAGGACAGGGGGTTCTCTACAATGAGCAGTTCTTC. Residues: CASSLGQGVLYNEQFF.

CDR3 sequence reads: CASSQGTGRLPYEQYF. The CDR3 region has the DNA TGTGCCAGCAGCCAAGGGACAGGGCGATTACCCTACGAGCAGTACTTC. The rearrangement joins TRBV5-4 to TRBJ2-7; 9 bases are a match to TRBD1. The CDR3 runs to 16 residues. V lost 4 bases to trimming and J lost 2 bases; unmatched junction nucleotides: 10. The V gene's germline CDR1 is SGHNT and CDR2 YYREEE (reference sequence).

V and J are TRBV5-7 and TRBJ2-7; D gene unclear. TRBV5-7 is an open reading frame, and its role is uncertain. Trimming took 1 base from V and 2 from J, leaving 10 bases between them. The CDR3 runs 14 residues. The CDR3 spells CASSLYGSAYEQYF. The CDR3 coding sequence is TGTGCCAGCAGCTTGTACGGATCAGCCTACGAGCAGTACTTC.

A few counts support this clone. The chain carries TRBV11-2 and TRBJ2-1; 8 bases fit TRBD2. From germline, CDR1 is SGHAT and CDR2 FQNNGV. This CDR3 is built from 15 residues. J lost 4 bases, V lost 1 base, and 3 bases had no gene match. The CDR3: CASSLGGGQYNEQFF. The CDR3, as DNA: TGTGCCAGCAGCTTAGGCGGGGGGCAATACAATGAGCAGTTCTTC. The entire variable domain, with the rest obtained from reference TRBV11-2 and TRBJ2-1, is as follows: EAGVAQSPRYKIIEKRQSVAFWCNPISGHATLYWYQQILGQGPKLLIQFQNNGVVDDSQLPKDRFSAERLKGVDSTLKIQPAKLEDSAVYLCASSLGGGQYNEQFFGPGTRLTVL.

This clone was counted a few times. The genes are TRBV27 and TRBJ2-7, with D perhaps TRBD2 (5 bases). Looked up from germline, CDR1 is MNHEY and CDR2 is SMNVEV (reference sequence). The CDR3 spans 13 residues. The V end lost 2 bases, the J end lost 2 bases, and 7 bases lay between the germline ends. As DNA, the CDR3 is TGTGCCAGCAGTTTAGCGGGCACCTACGAGCAGTACTTC. Residues: CASSLAGTYEQYF.

This clone has only a few counts. The genes are TRBV2 and TRBJ2-7, with a weak D call TRBD1 (6 bases). Germline V CDR1 and CDR2: SNHLY, FYNNEI. There are 14 residues in the CDR3. The ends were cut back, 8 bases at V and 1 base at J, with 15 bases in the middle. For the CDR3, the DNA is TGTGCCAGCGAGGCCAGGGGCGCTTCCTACGAGCAGTACTTC. Its protein is CASEARGASYEQYF.